This T cell receptor (beta chain) emerged from a study of CD8+ T cells in alopecia areata. Study results and caveats: Affected scalp, especially in alopecia totalis/universalis, had a higher clonality than normal scalp did.

Looked up from germline, CDR1 is SQVTM and CDR2 is ANQGSEA. The CDR3 is 13 amino acids. V shed 6 bases and J shed 8 bases, with 17 bases lying between them. This clone was counted between two and nine times. As yet, its antigen is unknown. cDNA serving as the sequencing template came from extracted, reverse transcribed RNA. Some clones are missing from TCRdb's copy, which holds only in-frame ones; the method was immunoSEQ multiplex PCR. The profile shows under 150,000 clones, approximately 85% of them singletons. Noted treatment: oral pan-JAK inhibitor, 5-10 mg twice daily. PBMCs, the starting material, were the source of sorted CD4+ and CD8+ T cells.

The V call is TRBV29-1, the J call TRBJ2-1, with D perhaps given as TRBD1 or TRBD2 (7 bases each). This sequence originates from a human donor with alopecia areata. Sequencing was performed on CD8+ T cells sorted from blood, taken at week 4, from a patient treated with tofacitinib. The CDR3 DNA reads as TGCAGCGTCTCAGGGGGGGACCGGCATGAGCAGTTCTTC. It translates to CSVSGGDRHEQFF.